A single sample is the source of the 11 T cell receptor beta chains below, sequenced in a study of T cell responses to AZD1222 COVID-19 vaccine. Sequencing used immunoSEQ multiplex PCR; TCRdb keeps in-frame clones, though not all of them. This sample has about 140,000 clones, with about 91% found just once. The source material was peripheral blood, sampled 28 days after the second AZD1222 dose. These receptors were collected from an adult who received the AZD1222 COVID-19 vaccine.

This chain uses TRBV30 with TRBJ1-2, with TRBD1 matching 7 bases. V was clipped by 5 bases and J by 4 bases; unmatched bases: 4. The CDR3 is 12 residues long. Germline V gene data show CDR1 as GTSNPN and CDR2 as SVGIG (reference sequence). CDR3 bases: TGTGCCTGGGAGACAGGGTCCTATGGCTACACCTTC. Translation: CAWETGSYGYTF.

In its sample, this clone was seen a few times. The chain carries TRBV7-2 and TRBJ2-1; 8 nucleotides align to TRBD1. V gave up 2 bases and J gave up 8 bases; unmatched junction bases: 11. The germline gives CDR1 SGHTA, CDR2 FQGNSA. The CDR3 length is 16 residues. The CDR3 reads CASSLRRQGYGDEQFF. The DNA for the CDR3 is TGTGCCAGCAGCTTAAGGCGACAGGGGTATGGGGATGAGCAGTTCTTC.

The V and J genes are TRBV29-1 and TRBJ1-1; D unclear. There are 12 residues in the CDR3. Trimming shortened V by 4 bases and J by 5 bases, and 11 bases separated the two germline ends. Germline CDR1 is SQVTM and CDR2 is ANQGSEA. The CDR3 loop reads CSVGRRPTEAFF. CDR3 sequence (DNA): TGCAGCGTTGGTCGAAGACCGACTGAAGCTTTCTTT.

This chain joins TRBV7-6 and TRBJ1-2; 12 bases match TRBD1. Germline-derived CDR1 and CDR2 are SGHVS and FNYEAQ. V was clipped by 3 bases and J by 4 bases; unmatched bases: 6. The CDR3 extends over 16 amino acids. The CDR3 DNA sequence: TGTGCCAGCAGCTTGTACCGGGACAGGGGGCCCTATGGCTACACCTTC. Protein sequence: CASSLYRDRGPYGYTF.

The rearrangement uses TRBV27 and TRBJ2-7; D remains ambiguous. V was cut by 4 bases and J by 2 bases, with 9 bases left in between. The germline V gene encodes CDR1 MNHEY and CDR2 SMNVEV (reference sequence). This CDR3 comprises 13 residues. This chain's CDR3 is CASSSGRAYEQYF. The CDR3 coding sequence is TGTGCCAGCAGTTCCGGACGGGCCTACGAGCAGTACTTC.

The chain has TRBV5-4 and TRBJ1-1; TRBD1 might be the D (5 bases). CDR3 size: 13 residues. V lost 3 bases and J lost 3, with 9 bases in between. Germline V lookup: CDR1 SGHNT, CDR2 YYREEE (reference sequence). The CDR3 spells CASSSGPDTEAFF. The CDR3 bases are TGTGCCAGCAGCTCAGGGCCCGACACTGAAGCTTTCTTT.

In this sample, this clone turned up once. This chain connects TRBV6-5 to TRBJ1-1; possible D gene TRBD1, 6 bases. Looked up from germline, CDR1 is MNHEY and CDR2 is SVGAGI. CDR3 length: 14 amino acids. Trimming took off 7 bases at V and 4 bases at J, with 16 bases between the two ends. CDR3 in DNA: TGTGCCAGCACTAGGCACAGGGTAATCACTGAAGCTTTCTTT. Translating it yields CASTRHRVITEAFF.

This chain connects TRBV29-1 to TRBJ2-3, with TRBD1 matching 11 bases. Germline CDR1 and CDR2: SQVTM and ANQGSEA. This CDR3 has 14 residues. V shed 2 bases and J 6 bases; nucleotides not matched to a gene: 4. The CDR3 region is CSVERRTGGDTQYF. In nucleotides, the CDR3 is TGCAGCGTTGAACGTCGGACAGGGGGCGATACGCAGTATTTT.

This clone occurred once. This chain links TRBV23-1 with TRBJ2-6; D is possibly TRBD1 (5 bases). TRBV23-1 is an ORF, with its function uncertain. The CDR3 loop spans 15 amino acids. The V gene lost 2 bases and the J gene lost 1 base, with 6 bases spanning the gap. The chain's CDR3 is CASSQQGSGANVLTF. The CDR3 region has the DNA TGCGCCAGCAGTCAACAGGGTTCTGGGGCCAACGTCCTGACTTTC.

The chain is built from TRBV7-2 and TRBJ1-2; TRBD1 might be the D (6 bases). The germline V gene has CDR1 SGHTA and CDR2 FQGNSA. Trimming shortened V by 1 base and J by 7 bases, and 16 bases separated the two germline ends. The CDR3 has 15 residues. The CDR3 DNA reads as TGTGCCAGCAGCTTAGTACAGACAGGATCTGTTGGCTACACCTTC. As protein: CASSLVQTGSVGYTF.

The genes are TRBV27 and TRBJ1-3, with D possibly being TRBD1 (6 bases). V lost 3 bases, J lost 8 bases, and 11 bases lay in between. The length of the CDR3 is 13 residues. Germline assignment: CDR1 MNHEY and CDR2 SMNVEV (reference sequence). CDR3 sequence reads: CASSLARGHTIYF. CDR3 DNA sequence: TGTGCCAGCAGTTTGGCCAGGGGCCACACCATATATTTT.